Shown below are 12 T cell receptor beta chains from a single sample sequenced in a study of beta chain features in type 1 diabetes. Study-wide results and limits: TCRB CDR3s were moderately but significantly shorter in Type 1 diabetes patients in all four CD4+ subsets.

No antigen has been assigned to these receptors. The investigators reverse transcribed all of the isolated RNA, so they sequenced expressed TCRB transcripts. Sequenced by immunoSEQ multiplex PCR; TCRdb stores in-frame clones only, minus some. The profile shows 200,000 to 300,000 clones, around 21% of them singletons. The sequencing input was naive CD4+ T cells from blood. These receptor sequences come from a woman in her thirties or forties with type 1 diabetes.

V is TRBV7-2 and J is TRBJ2-5; no definite D call. V lost 3 bases to trimming and J lost 0 bases, with 5 bases between them. The CDR3 has 13 amino acids. Germline values: CDR1 SGHTA, CDR2 FQGNSA. CDR3 loop: CASSFLHQETQYF. Here the CDR3 DNA reads TGTGCCAGCAGCTTCCTACACCAAGAGACCCAGTACTTC.

The rearrangement joins TRBV6-4 to TRBJ2-5; TRBD1 is a possible D gene (5 bases). From germline, CDR1 is MRHNA and CDR2 SNTAGT. The CDR3 has 14 amino acids. With 4 bases removed from V and 5 bases from J, the gap between germline ends came to 14 bases. Here the CDR3 reads CASSGVVGRETQYF. In DNA form, the CDR3 reads TGTGCCAGCAGTGGAGTCGTGGGGCGGGAGACCCAGTACTTC.

This clone was detected only a few times. The chain is built from TRBV30 and TRBJ2-7; 10 bases map to TRBD1. The V and J ends lost 7 bases and 4 bases, in that order; junction bases with no gene match: 10. Germline loops: CDR1 GTSNPN, CDR2 SVGIG (reference sequence). The CDR3 totals 14 residues. The CDR3 region has the DNA TGTGCCTTAAATTTGGACAGGGGGAGTTACGAGCAGTACTTC. Encoded protein: CALNLDRGSYEQYF. Together with reference TRBV30 and TRBJ2-7, the CDR3 gives the full variable domain: SQTIHQWPATLVQPVGSPLSLECTVEGTSNPNLYWYRQAAGRGLQLLFYSVGIGQISSEVPQNLSASRPQDRQFILSSKKLLLSDSGFYLCALNLDRGSYEQYFGPGTRLTVT.

The V and J genes are TRBV11-2 and TRBJ2-1; D is unclear. This CDR3 contains 15 residues. With 1 base removed from V and 5 bases from J, the gap between germline ends came to 12 bases. Germline V gene sequence: CDR1 SGHAT, CDR2 FQNNGV. The CDR3 nucleotides are TGTGCCAGCAGCTTAGGGCCTCAACAGCACAATGAGCAGTTCTTC. As protein: CASSLGPQQHNEQFF.

In this sample, this clone turned up a few times. The chain joins TRBV5-4 to TRBJ2-3, with a weak D call TRBD1 (6 bases). The CDR3 runs to 14 residues. Between the trimmed V and J ends, which lost 7 bases and 7 bases, there was a span of 19 bases. Looked up from germline, CDR1 is SGHNT and CDR2 is YYREEE (reference sequence). The CDR3, as DNA: TGTGCCAGCTTCCCACAGGGTGATTGGAATACGCAGTATTTT. Translation: CASFPQGDWNTQYF.

The chain is built from TRBV6-5 and TRBJ1-1, with 8 bases matching TRBD1. The CDR3 contains 13 residues. CDR1 is MNHEY and CDR2 is SVGAGI in the germline V gene. V lost 2 bases and J lost 8; bases outside the gene matches: 4. The CDR3 DNA reads TGTGCCAGCAGTTACGTGACAGGGGACGAAGCTTTCTTT. Amino acid sequence: CASSYVTGDEAFF.

On this clone: The same CDR3 arises from other DNA sequences in this sample as well. V and J are TRBV15 and TRBJ1-2; 7 bases fit TRBD1. CDR1 is LNHNV, CDR2 YYDKDF, per germline (reference sequence). Unmatched junction bases numbered 10, after V lost 8 bases and J lost 4 bases. CDR3 length: 14 residues. The CDR3 protein is CATGLGQMIYGYTF. The CDR3, as DNA: TGTGCCACCGGGCTGGGACAGATGATCTATGGCTACACCTTC. The variable domain in full, completed from reference TRBV15 and TRBJ1-2, reads DAMVIQNPRYQVTQFGKPVTLSCSQTLNHNVMYWYQQKSSQAPKLLFHYYDKDFNNEADTPDNFQSRRPNTSFCFLDIRSPGLGDTAMYLCATGLGQMIYGYTFGSGTRLTVV.

This clone was seen only a few times. V is TRBV28 and J is TRBJ1-2; no clear D. The CDR3 consists of 15 residues. CDR1 and CDR2 from the germline V gene are MDHEN and SYDVKM. Trimming left V 2 bases short and J 6 bases short, with 16 bases between. The CDR3 nucleotides read TGTGCCAGCAGTTTACCCGTGGAGGTTGTAGATGGCTACACCTTC. It is translated as CASSLPVEVVDGYTF.

This chain links TRBV5-4 with TRBJ2-3, with TRBD2 identical over 8 bases. J was trimmed by 0 bases and V by 4 bases; bases with no gene match: 4. The CDR3 has 15 amino acids. CDR1 is SGHNT and CDR2 is YYREEE in the germline V gene (reference sequence). DNA for the CDR3: TGTGCCAGCAGCAGCCCTAGCGGGAGCACAGATACGCAGTATTTT. It specifies CASSSPSGSTDTQYF.

V gene TRBV29-1 combines with J gene TRBJ1-1; D might be TRBD1 (5 bases). Germline assignment: CDR1 SQVTM and CDR2 ANQGSEA. CDR3 length: 11 amino acids. The CDR3, as DNA: TGCACAGGGTGGGAGAACACTGAAGCTTTCTTT. It codes for CTGWENTEAFF.

This clone was seen only a few times. The V call is TRBV6-6, the J call TRBJ1-6; 9 bases are a match to TRBD1. The J segment lost 7 bases and the V segment lost 4 bases, leaving 8 bases of the junction unmatched. There are 16 residues in the CDR3. CDR1 and CDR2 from the germline V gene are MNHNY and SVGAGI (reference sequence). The CDR3 region has the DNA TGTGCCAGCAGTTCCGGGACAGGGAAGGGGAATTCACCCCTCCACTTT. Translation gives CASSSGTGKGNSPLHF.

This clone was seen more than once but under ten times. V gene TRBV30 combines with J gene TRBJ2-1; D may be TRBD2 (6 bases). The CDR3 is 15 residues long. The ends were cut back, 2 bases at V and 3 bases at J, with 14 bases in the middle. Germline V CDR1 and CDR2: GTSNPN, SVGIG (reference sequence). CDR3 protein: CAWSPPGLDYNEQFF. In DNA, the CDR3 is TGTGCCTGGAGTCCACCGGGACTTGACTACAATGAGCAGTTCTTC.